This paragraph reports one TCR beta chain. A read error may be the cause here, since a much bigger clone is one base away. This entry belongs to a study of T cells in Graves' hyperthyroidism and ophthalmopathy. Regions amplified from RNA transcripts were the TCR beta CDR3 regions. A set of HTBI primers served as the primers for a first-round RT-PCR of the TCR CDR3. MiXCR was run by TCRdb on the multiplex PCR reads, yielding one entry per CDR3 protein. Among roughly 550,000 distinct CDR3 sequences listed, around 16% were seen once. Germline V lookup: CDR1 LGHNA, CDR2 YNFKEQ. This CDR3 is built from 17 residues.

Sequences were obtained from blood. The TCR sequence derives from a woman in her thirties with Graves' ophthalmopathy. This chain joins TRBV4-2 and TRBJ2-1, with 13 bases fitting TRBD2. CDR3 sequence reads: CASSQPTSGRSCNEQFF. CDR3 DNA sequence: TGTGCCAGCAGCCAACCGACTAGCGGGAGGTCCTGCAATGAGCAGTTCTTC.